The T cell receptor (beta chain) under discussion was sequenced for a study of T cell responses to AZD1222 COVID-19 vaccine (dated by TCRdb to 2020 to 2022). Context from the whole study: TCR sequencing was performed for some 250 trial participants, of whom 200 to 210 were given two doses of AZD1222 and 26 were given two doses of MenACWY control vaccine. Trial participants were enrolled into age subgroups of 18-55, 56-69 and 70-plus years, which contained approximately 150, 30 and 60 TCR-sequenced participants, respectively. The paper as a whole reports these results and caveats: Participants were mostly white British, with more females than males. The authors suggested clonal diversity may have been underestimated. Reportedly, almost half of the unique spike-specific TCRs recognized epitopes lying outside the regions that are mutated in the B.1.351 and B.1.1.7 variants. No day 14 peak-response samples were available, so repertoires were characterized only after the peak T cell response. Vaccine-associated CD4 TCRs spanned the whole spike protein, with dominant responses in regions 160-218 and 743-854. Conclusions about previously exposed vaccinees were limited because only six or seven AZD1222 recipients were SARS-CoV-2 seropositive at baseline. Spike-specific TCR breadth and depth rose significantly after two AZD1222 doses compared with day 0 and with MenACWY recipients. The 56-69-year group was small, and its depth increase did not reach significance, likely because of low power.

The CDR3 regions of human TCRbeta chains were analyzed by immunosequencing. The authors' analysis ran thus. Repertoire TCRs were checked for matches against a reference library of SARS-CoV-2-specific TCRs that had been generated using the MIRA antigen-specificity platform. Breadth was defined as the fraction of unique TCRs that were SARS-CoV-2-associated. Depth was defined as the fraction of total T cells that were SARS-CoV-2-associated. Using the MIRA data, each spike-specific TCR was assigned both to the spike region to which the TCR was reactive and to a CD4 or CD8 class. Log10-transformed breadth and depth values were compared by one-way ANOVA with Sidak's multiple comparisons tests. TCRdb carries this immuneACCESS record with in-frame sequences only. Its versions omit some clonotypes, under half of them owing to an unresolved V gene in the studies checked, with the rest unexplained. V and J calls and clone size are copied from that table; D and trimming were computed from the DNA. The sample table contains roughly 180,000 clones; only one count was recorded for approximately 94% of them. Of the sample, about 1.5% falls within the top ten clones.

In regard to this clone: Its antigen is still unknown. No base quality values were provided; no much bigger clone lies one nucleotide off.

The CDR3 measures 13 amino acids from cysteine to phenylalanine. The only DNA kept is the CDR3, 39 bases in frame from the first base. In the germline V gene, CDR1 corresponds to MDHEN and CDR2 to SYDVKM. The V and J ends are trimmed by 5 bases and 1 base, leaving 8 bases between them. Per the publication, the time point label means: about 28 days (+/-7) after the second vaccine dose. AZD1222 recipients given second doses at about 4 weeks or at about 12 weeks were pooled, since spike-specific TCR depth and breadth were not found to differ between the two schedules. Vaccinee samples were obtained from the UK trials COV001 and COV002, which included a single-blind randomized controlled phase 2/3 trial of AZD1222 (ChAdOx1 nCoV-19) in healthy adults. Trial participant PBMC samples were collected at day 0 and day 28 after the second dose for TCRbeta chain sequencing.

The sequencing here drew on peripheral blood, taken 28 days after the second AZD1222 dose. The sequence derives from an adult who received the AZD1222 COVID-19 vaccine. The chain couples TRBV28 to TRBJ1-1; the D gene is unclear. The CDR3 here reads CASSPYGNTEAFF. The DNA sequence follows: TGTGCCAGCAGTCCGTACGGGAACACTGAAGCTTTCTTT.